A single sample is the source of the 15 T cell receptor beta chains below, sequenced in a study of T cell responses to AZD1222 COVID-19 vaccine. Using immunoSEQ multiplex PCR, the repertoire was profiled, and TCRdb retains in-frame clones only, with some absent. The sample lists 100,000 to 120,000 clones, roughly 85% occurring once. This material consisted of peripheral blood, taken on day 0 of AZD1222 vaccination. The source is an adult in good health.

This rearrangement joins TRBV3-1 (or the pseudogene TRBV3-2) to TRBJ2-4; the D gene is possibly TRBD2 (6 bases). The CDR3 runs to 19 residues. V was cut by 0 bases and J by 2 bases, with 20 bases left in between. Germline V gene data show CDR1 as LGHDT and CDR2 as YNNKEL (reference sequence). The CDR3 nucleotides read TGTGCCAGCAGCCAAGAGTGGGGGGTGGACATGAAGACCAAAAACATTCAGTACTTC. Protein sequence: CASSQEWGVDMKTKNIQYF.

The gene calls are TRBV7-8 and TRBJ2-2; the D gene is possibly TRBD1 (6 bases). V lost 5 bases and J 0 bases, leaving 10 bases between the germline ends. The CDR3 loop spans 15 amino acids. Germline V CDR1 and CDR2: SGHVS, FQNEAQ. The DNA of the CDR3 is TGTGCCAGCAGCGTCTGGGGGCCGAACACCGGGGAGCTGTTTTTT. The encoded protein is CASSVWGPNTGELFF.

The chain carries TRBV7-6 and TRBJ2-1, with 9 bases identical to TRBD2. Germline CDR1 reads SGHVS; CDR2 reads FNYEAQ. The CDR3 contains 16 residues. V trimming: 2 bases; J trimming: 8 bases; junction bases outside the gene matches: 10. The CDR3 DNA is TGTGCCAGCAGCTTATATCTAGCGGGGACGAACGATGAGCAGTTCTTC. Protein sequence: CASSLYLAGTNDEQFF. Full variable domain (rest looked up from reference TRBV7-6 and TRBJ2-1): GAGVSQSPRYKVTKRGQDVALRCDPISGHVSLYWYRQALGQGPEFLTYFNYEAQQDKSGLPNDRFSAERPEGSISTLTIQRTEQRDSAMYRCASSLYLAGTNDEQFFGPGTRLTVL.

This chain connects TRBV11-3 to TRBJ2-7; TRBD1 matches 8 bases. CDR1 is SGHNT, CDR2 YENEEA, per germline. The length of the CDR3 is 18 residues. The J segment lost 7 bases and the V segment lost 7 bases, leaving 24 bases of the junction unmatched. This chain's CDR3 is CASKTSGQDSLFRREQYF. CDR3 nucleotides: TGTGCCAGCAAGACCTCGGGACAGGACTCCTTATTCCGGCGGGAGCAGTACTTC.

The chain uses TRBV5-1 and TRBJ2-3; D is ambiguous. V shed 0 bases and J shed 6 bases, with 5 bases lying between them. CDR1 and CDR2 (germline): SGHRS, YFSETQ. The CDR3 has 12 amino acids. The CDR3 coding sequence is TGCGCCAGCAGCTTGGAATGGGATACGCAGTATTTT. Amino acid sequence: CASSLEWDTQYF.

This clone appeared once. The chain has TRBV9 and TRBJ2-1; the match to TRBD1 covers 12 bases. The CDR3 has 15 residues. J gave up 7 bases and V 3 bases, and 5 bases lay outside the gene matches. CDR1 is SGDLS, CDR2 YYNGEE, per germline. CDR3 bases: TGTGCCAGCAGCGCCGCGGGACAGGGGGCAAATGAGCAGTTCTTC. As protein: CASSAAGQGANEQFF.

The chain employs TRBV18 and TRBJ2-7; maybe TRBD2 (6 bases). This CDR3 is 13 amino acids long. CDR1 and CDR2 from the germline V gene are KGHSH and LQKENI. Trimming cost V 3 bases and J 5 bases, with 11 bases left between them. CDR3 coding DNA: TGTGCCAGCTCACCCCCGGGGGTGGACGAGCAGTACTTC. Translating gives CASSPPGVDEQYF.

The chain recombines TRBV19 with TRBJ2-4; D possibly matches TRBD1 or TRBD2 (6 bases each). The germline V and J ends were trimmed by 5 bases and 0 bases, with 23 bases remaining between them. Germline V CDR1 and CDR2: LNHDA, SQIVND (reference sequence). The CDR3 consists of 19 residues. The CDR3 sequence is CASSPSGSGGGLAKNIQYF. Here the CDR3 DNA reads TGTGCCAGTAGTCCGTCGGGGTCGGGTGGGGGGCTAGCCAAAAACATTCAGTACTTC.

This chain connects TRBV7-6 to TRBJ1-1; D ambiguous. There are 13 residues in the CDR3. The V end was cut by 5 bases, the J end by 8 bases, with 15 bases between. The V gene's germline CDR1 is SGHVS and CDR2 FNYEAQ. The CDR3 loop reads CASSLLSTEEAFF. CDR3 nucleotides: TGTGCCAGCAGCCTGCTTTCGACGGAGGAAGCTTTCTTT.

The V and J genes are TRBV29-1 and TRBJ1-2, with a tentative D call TRBD1 (5 bases). The CDR3 totals 16 residues. Deletions cut 5 bases from V and 3 bases from J, with 22 bases between. Germline CDR1 and CDR2: SQVTM and ANQGSEA. Here the CDR3 DNA reads TGCAGCGTTCATGGGACGCCCGTCGATTCCCACTATGGCTACACCTTC. Protein sequence: CSVHGTPVDSHYGYTF.

There are a few counts of this clone. This chain joins TRBV30 and TRBJ2-1; 9 positions agree with TRBD2. V lost 2 bases, J lost 4 bases, and 9 bases stayed unmatched. CDR1 GTSNPN and CDR2 SVGIG come from the germline V gene (reference sequence). The CDR3 covers 16 residues. The CDR3 sequence: CAWSPKRGVSYNEQFF. The CDR3 bases are TGTGCCTGGAGTCCCAAGCGGGGGGTCTCGTACAATGAGCAGTTCTTC. The whole variable domain, remainder taken from reference TRBV30 and TRBJ2-1, is SQTIHQWPATLVQPVGSPLSLECTVEGTSNPNLYWYRQAAGRGLQLLFYSVGIGQISSEVPQNLSASRPQDRQFILSSKKLLLSDSGFYLCAWSPKRGVSYNEQFFGPGTRLTVL.

J is TRBJ1-2 and V is TRBV3-1 (or the pseudogene TRBV3-2), with 7 bases aligning to TRBD1. Germline assignment: CDR1 LGHDT and CDR2 YNNKEL (reference sequence). V shed 4 bases, J shed 6 bases, and the junction held 8 bases outside the gene matches. The CDR3 sequence is 14 residues long. CDR3 sequence (DNA): TGTGCCAGCAGCCGGGACAGAGCGTGGGATGGCTACACCTTC. Translated, it gives CASSRDRAWDGYTF.

In this sample, this clone turned up once. J is TRBJ2-1 and V is TRBV3-1 (or the pseudogene TRBV3-2), with D maybe TRBD1 (6 bases). The CDR3 is 12 amino acids. Trimming shortened V by 7 bases and J by 12 bases, and 16 bases separated the two germline ends. CDR1 and CDR2 (germline): LGHDT, YNNKEL (reference sequence). The CDR3 protein is CASTGASLGQFF. In DNA form, the CDR3 reads TGTGCCAGCACAGGGGCGTCGCTGGGGCAGTTCTTC.

The DNA of the CDR3 is TGTGCCAGCTCCCTTGGGGCAGGGGGCATCGGCTACACCTTC. Translating it yields CASSLGAGGIGYTF. The chain carries TRBV28 and TRBJ1-2, with 8 bases identical to TRBD1. Trimming at V came to 8 bases and at J to 8 bases, leaving 13 bases not matched to a gene. Germline loops: CDR1 MDHEN, CDR2 SYDVKM. The CDR3 length is 14 residues.

The V gene is TRBV28, the J gene TRBJ1-2, with 7 bases fitting TRBD1. The CDR3 is 16 residues long. Germline V gene lookup returns CDR1 MDHEN and CDR2 SYDVKM. J lost 2 bases, V lost 4 bases, and 10 bases had no gene match. Written as DNA, the CDR3 is TGTGCCAGCAGTTGGGGTACCGGGACAGTCAACTATGGCTACACCTTC. Translating it yields CASSWGTGTVNYGYTF.